This TCR beta chain emerged from a study of T cell responses to AZD1222 COVID-19 vaccine. Study conclusions and caveats: Increases in Spike-specific TCR breadth and depth were seen after two AZD1222 doses.

Only in-frame clones appear in the TCRdb table, and some are missing; sequencing was by immunoSEQ multiplex PCR. This sample carries about 130,000 clones, nearly 90% of them seen once, and the ten largest clones take around a tenth. V lost 5 bases, J lost 5 bases, and 15 bases lay in between. Germline assignment: CDR1 SNHLY and CDR2 FYNNEI. The CDR3 is made up of 14 amino acids. On this clone: What it binds is unknown.

This sequence joins TRBV2 and TRBJ1-1; unclear D gene. The clonotype originates from an adult who received the AZD1222 COVID-19 vaccine. The sequencing used peripheral blood, collected 28 days after the second AZD1222 dose. The DNA for the CDR3 is TGTGCCAGCAGTCTAACGGTTTCCGCGACTGAAGCTTTCTTT. This gives the protein CASSLTVSATEAFF.